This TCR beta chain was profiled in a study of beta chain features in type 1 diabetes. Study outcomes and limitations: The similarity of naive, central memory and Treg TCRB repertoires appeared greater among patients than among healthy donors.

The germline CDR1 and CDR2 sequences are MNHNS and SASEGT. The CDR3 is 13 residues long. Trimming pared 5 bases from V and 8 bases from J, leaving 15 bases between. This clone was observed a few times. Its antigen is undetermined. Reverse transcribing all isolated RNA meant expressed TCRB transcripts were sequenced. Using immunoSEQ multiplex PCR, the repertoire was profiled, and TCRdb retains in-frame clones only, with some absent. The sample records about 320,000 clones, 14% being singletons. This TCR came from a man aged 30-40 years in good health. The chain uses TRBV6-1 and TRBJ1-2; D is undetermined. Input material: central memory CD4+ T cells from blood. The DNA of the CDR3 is TGTGCCAGCAGTATCGGCGGCCGGGTCGGCTACACCTTC. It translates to CASSIGGRVGYTF.